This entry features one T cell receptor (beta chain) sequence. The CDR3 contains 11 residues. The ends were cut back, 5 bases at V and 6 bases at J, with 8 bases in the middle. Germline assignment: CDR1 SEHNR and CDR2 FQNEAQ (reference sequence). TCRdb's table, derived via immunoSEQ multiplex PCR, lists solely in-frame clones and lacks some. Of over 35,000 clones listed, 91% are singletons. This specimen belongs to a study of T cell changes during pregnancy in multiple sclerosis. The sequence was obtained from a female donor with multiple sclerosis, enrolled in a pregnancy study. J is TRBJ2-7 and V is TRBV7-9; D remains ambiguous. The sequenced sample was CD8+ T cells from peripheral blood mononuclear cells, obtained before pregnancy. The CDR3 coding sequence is TGTGCCAGCAGCCAACGCGGCGAGCAGTACTTC. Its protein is CASSQRGEQYF.